The 15 T cell receptor beta chains below were found in one sample sequenced in a study of blood T cell repertoires in COVID-19. Sequencing was performed with immunoSEQ multiplex PCR; in TCRdb, only in-frame clones are kept and a portion is missing. Altogether about 140,000 clones are present, 88% being singletons, with the ten largest covering roughly a tenth. Sequencing was performed on peripheral blood. These receptors came from a man aged 60-69 years with active or convalescent COVID-19.

The V gene is TRBV5-8, the J gene TRBJ2-1; D possibly corresponds to TRBD2 (5 bases). This CDR3 spans 16 amino acids. CDR1 is SGHTS and CDR2 is YDEGEE in the germline V gene. V was pared by 4 bases and J by 7 bases, with 21 bases between. CDR3 in DNA: TGTGCCAGCAGCGTTGGGTGGGAGAGGGCCGGTAATGAGCAGTTCTTC. It translates to CASSVGWERAGNEQFF.

The V call is TRBV19, the J call TRBJ1-5; no firm D call. Germline loops: CDR1 LNHDA, CDR2 SQIVND (reference sequence). V dropped 2 bases and J dropped 2 bases, with 13 bases sitting between them. The CDR3 contains 16 residues. CDR3 nucleotide sequence: TGTGCCAGTAGTATATACCAGGAGGGAGGCAATCAGCCCCAGCATTTT. Translating gives CASSIYQEGGNQPQHF.

As to this clone: The junction does not match germline at one end; this may be a read error. This chain links TRBV7-7 with TRBJ1-5; D ambiguous. The CDR3 has 13 amino acids. CDR1 is SSHAT, CDR2 FNYEAQ, per germline (reference sequence). Here the CDR3 DNA reads TGTGCTAGCAGCTTCCGTATCCATCAGCCCCAGCATTTT. Amino acid sequence: CASSFRIHQPQHF. Using reference TRBV7-7 and TRBJ1-5 for the parts outside the CDR3, the full variable domain is GAGVSQSPRYKVTKRGQDVTLRCDPISSHATLYWYQQALGQGPEFLTYFNYEAQPDKSGLPSDRFSAERPEGSISTLTIQRTEQRDSAMYRCASSFRIHQPQHFGDGTRLSIL.

CDR3 residues: CASSLLRTGSLEKLFF. In nucleotides, the CDR3 is TGTGCCAGCAGCTTGCTACGGACAGGGAGTCTGGAAAAACTGTTTTTT. This chain connects TRBV7-6 to TRBJ1-4; 8 nucleotides agree with TRBD1. The J segment lost 8 bases and the V segment lost 3 bases, leaving 11 bases of the junction unmatched. CDR3 size: 16 residues. The germline V gene has CDR1 SGHVS and CDR2 FNYEAQ.

J is TRBJ2-1 and V is TRBV20-1; 7 nucleotides align to TRBD1. The CDR3 length is 13 residues. V shed 3 bases, J shed 5 bases, and the junction held 4 bases outside the gene matches. The germline CDR1 and CDR2 sequences are DFQATT and SNEGSKA (reference sequence). The CDR3 is CSASGDRNNEQFF. Here the CDR3 DNA reads TGCAGTGCTAGTGGGGACAGAAACAATGAGCAGTTCTTC.

The chain carries TRBV30 and TRBJ1-6; TRBD1 aligns across 9 bases. With 6 bases clipped from V and 7 bases from J, the junction kept 10 bases outside the gene matches. The CDR3 contains 15 residues. CDR1 is GTSNPN, CDR2 SVGIG, per germline (reference sequence). The CDR3 here is CACSITGTGNSPLHF. CDR3 nucleotide sequence: TGTGCCTGCTCCATAACCGGGACAGGGAATTCACCCCTCCACTTT.

V and J are TRBV11-3 and TRBJ2-2, with 12 bases aligning to TRBD2. Germline assignment: CDR1 SGHNT and CDR2 YENEEA. After removal of 5 bases from V and 6 bases from J, the junction contained 10 bases not matched to a gene. This CDR3 spans 17 amino acids. CDR3 nucleotide sequence: TGTGCCAGCAGCCTCCGTAGACTAGCGGGAGCATCCGGGGAGCTGTTTTTT. It translates to CASSLRRLAGASGELFF.

The chain couples TRBV28 to TRBJ2-7; a possible D gene is TRBD2 (6 bases). The CDR3 is made up of 13 amino acids. Trimming removed 5 bases at V and 3 bases at J, with 11 bases between. Germline V gene lookup returns CDR1 MDHEN and CDR2 SYDVKM. Here the CDR3 reads CASSAGTFYEQYF. CDR3 DNA: TGTGCCAGCAGTGCTGGGACTTTCTACGAGCAGTACTTC.

V and J are TRBV19 and TRBJ1-3; the D is unclear. V lost 6 bases to trimming and J lost 0 bases, with 12 bases between them. The CDR3 spans 15 residues. Per the germline V gene, CDR1 is LNHDA and CDR2 is SQIVND (reference sequence). The CDR3 spells CASRSPSVSGNTIYF. For the CDR3, the DNA is TGTGCCAGTAGATCCCCGTCCGTCTCTGGAAACACCATATATTTT. The whole variable domain, filled in from reference TRBV19 and TRBJ1-3, reads DGGITQSPKYLFRKEGQNVTLSCEQNLNHDAMYWYRQDPGQGLRLIYYSQIVNDFQKGDIAEGYSVSREKKESFPLTVTSAQKNPTAFYLCASRSPSVSGNTIYFGEGSWLTVV.

J is TRBJ1-5 and V is TRBV28; 10 bases are shared with TRBD1. The CDR3 runs 17 residues. The junction had 11 bases not matched to a gene; V was cut back by 6 bases and J by 3 bases. Germline loops: CDR1 MDHEN, CDR2 SYDVKM. The chain's CDR3 is CASSRDRGRASNQPQHF. CDR3 DNA: TGTGCCAGCAGCAGGGACAGGGGCCGGGCCTCCAATCAGCCCCAGCATTTT.

The chain carries TRBV28 and TRBJ1-5; D is ambiguous. Trimming removed 7 bases at V and 11 bases at J, with 18 bases between. CDR1 and CDR2 from the germline V gene are MDHEN and SYDVKM. CDR3 length equals 13 residues. The CDR3 region is CASTDSGVLTQHF. In DNA, the CDR3 is TGTGCCAGCACCGACTCCGGCGTCCTAACCCAGCATTTT. Complete variable domain (other parts from reference TRBV28 and TRBJ1-5): DVKVTQSSRYLVKRTGEKVFLECVQDMDHENMFWYRQDPGLGLRLIYFSYDVKMKEKGDIPEGYSVSREKKERFSLILESASTNQTSMYLCASTDSGVLTQHFGDGTRLSIL.

The chain couples TRBV18 to TRBJ1-3, with TRBD1 matching 11 bases. Germline values: CDR1 KGHSH, CDR2 LQKENI. This CDR3 is built from 16 residues. V lost 0 bases, J lost 2 bases, and 0 bases stayed unmatched. CDR3 nucleotide sequence: TGTGCCAGCTCACCACCGGACAGGGGGCCTGGAAACACCATATATTTT. This encodes CASSPPDRGPGNTIYF.

Here the CDR3 DNA reads TGTGCCAGCAGCTTAGGGGGGACAGAGAACACTGAAGCTTTCTTT. Its protein is CASSLGGTENTEAFF. The V gene is TRBV11-3, the J gene TRBJ1-1; 7 nucleotides agree with TRBD1. The trim removed 1 base at V and 1 base at J, leaving 3 bases unmatched. There are 15 residues in the CDR3. Per germline, CDR1 SGHNT and CDR2 YENEEA.

The chain is built from TRBV28 and TRBJ1-2; D perhaps matches TRBD1 (6 bases). The CDR3 contains 16 residues. Trimming shortened V by 3 bases and J by 2 bases, and 16 bases separated the two germline ends. Germline V gives CDR1 MDHEN, CDR2 SYDVKM. For the CDR3, the DNA is TGTGCCAGCAGTTTTCTCTCGGGCAGGGGCAACTATGGCTACACCTTC. Its translation: CASSFLSGRGNYGYTF.

The chain joins TRBV28 to TRBJ1-5; D ambiguous. The germline V gene has CDR1 MDHEN and CDR2 SYDVKM. The CDR3 consists of 16 residues. Deletions cut 5 bases from V and 2 bases from J, with 16 bases between. As DNA, the CDR3 is TGTGCCAGCAGTATCGTGCGGGGTTTGGGCAATCAGCCCCAGCATTTT. Residues: CASSIVRGLGNQPQHF.